A selection of T cell receptor beta chains follows, all from one sample in a study of T cells in Graves' hyperthyroidism and ophthalmopathy. A single record per CDR3 protein comes from TCRdb applying MiXCR to the multiplex PCR reads. The repertoire has 600,000 or so distinct CDR3 sequences, around 15% of them found once; the top ten carry 3.8%. Material for sequencing was blood. The receptors here all came from a woman aged 30 to 39 with Graves' hyperthyroidism. Each CDR3 is given with its conserved first and last residue. A D gene is named only where the DNA matches it firmly. Only some rows state a clone size, as once, few, many or a class for expanded clones.

>NA|NA|TRBV6-1|TRBJ2-7|14
CASSEAPWSYEQYF
TGTGCCAGCAGTGAAGCTCCCTGGAGTTACGAGCAGTACTTC
>many|NA|TRBV12-3/TRBV12-4|TRBJ2-2|14
CASRRDLNTGELFF
TGTGCCAGCCGGCGGGATCTGAACACCGGGGAGCTGTTTTTT
>many|TRBD2|TRBV6-1|TRBJ2-1|16
CAGPDGGSHSYNEQFF
TGTGCCGGACCTGACGGCGGGAGCCACTCCTACAATGAGCAGTTCTTC
>NA|NA|TRBV20-1|TRBJ1-6|17
CSAPSLPGARFGSPLHF
TGCAGTGCGCCATCCCTCCCAGGGGCGCGCTTCGGTTCACCCCTCCACTTT
>few|TRBD2|TRBV5-6|TRBJ2-1|18
CASSRIGAGGSSYNEQFF
TGTGCCAGCAGCCGCATTGGAGCGGGAGGTTCCTCCTACAATGAGCAGTTCTTC
>many|TRBD1|TRBV28|TRBJ1-2|16
CASSSGQGGTNYGYTF
TGTGCCAGCAGTTCGGGACAGGGGGGAACTAACTATGGCTACACCTTC
>many|TRBD1|TRBV6-2/TRBV6-3|TRBJ2-7|15
CASGRLRTGQYEQYF
TGTGCCAGCGGACGACTGCGGACAGGGCAATACGAGCAGTACTTC
>many|TRBD2|TRBV28|TRBJ2-7|16
CASSSLAGGRVYEQYF
TGTGCCAGCAGTTCCTTAGCGGGAGGGCGGGTCTACGAGCAGTACTTC
>many|NA|TRBV12-3/TRBV12-4|TRBJ1-1|14
CASSATGRNTEAFF
TGTGCCAGCAGTGCTACAGGGCGGAACACTGAAGCTTTCTTT
>few|TRBD1|TRBV20-1|TRBJ2-7|14
CSARTDRGTYEQYF
TGCAGTGCTAGAACCGACAGGGGAACCTACGAGCAGTACTTC
>many|NA|TRBV7-2|TRBJ2-5|13
CASSLRTGETQYF
TGTGCCAGCAGCTTAAGAACCGGGGAGACCCAGTACTTC
>many|NA|TRBV6-1|TRBJ2-1|16
CASSETPVSSYNEQFF
TGTGCCAGCAGTGAAACCCCGGTGAGCTCCTACAATGAGCAGTTCTTC
>many|NA|TRBV2|TRBJ2-3|13
CASSTTSADTQYF
TGTGCCAGCAGTACAACTAGTGCAGATACGCAGTATTTT
>many|NA|TRBV11-3|TRBJ2-1|13
CASSSGWGNEQFF
TGTGCCAGCAGCTCCGGTTGGGGCAATGAGCAGTTCTTC
>NA|NA|TRBV11-2|TRBJ1-3|17
CASSAPGRQTPGNTIYF
TGTGCCAGCAGTGCCCCGGGACGGCAAACTCCTGGAAACACCATATATTTT
>NA|TRBD1|TRBV27|TRBJ2-7|14
CASSGGTGMYEQYF
TGTGCCAGCAGTGGCGGGACAGGGATGTACGAGCAGTACTTC
>many|NA|TRBV29-1|TRBJ2-7|13
CSVVGGFFYEQYF
TGCAGCGTTGTGGGAGGATTCTTCTACGAGCAGTACTTC
>many|TRBD2|TRBV3-1|TRBJ2-2|17
CASSQGTRLSVPGELFF
TGTGCCAGCAGCCAAGGGACTAGACTTTCCGTCCCCGGGGAGCTGTTTTTT
>few|NA|TRBV9|TRBJ1-1|14
CASSVMPKNTEAFF
TGTGCCAGCAGCGTAATGCCCAAGAACACTGAAGCTTTCTTT
>NA|NA|TRBV10-3|TRBJ1-6|14
CAISEGTLNSPLHF
TGTGCCATCAGTGAAGGGACCTTGAATTCACCCCTCCACTTT
>many|NA|TRBV15|TRBJ2-3|15
CATSGRAPSTDTQYF
TGTGCCACCAGCGGAAGGGCTCCTAGCACAGATACGCAGTATTTT
>many|NA|TRBV11-3|TRBJ1-1|12
CASSLVRQEAFF
TGTGCCAGCAGCTTAGTTAGGCAGGAAGCTTTCTTT
>few|NA|TRBV2|TRBJ1-3|17
CASIFKEERTSGNTIYF
TGTGCCAGTATCTTTAAGGAGGAGCGAACCTCTGGAAACACCATATATTTT
>many|NA|TRBV5-1|TRBJ1-4|13
CASSLGDNEKLFF
TGCGCCAGCAGCTTGGGAGACAATGAAAAACTGTTTTTT
>many|NA|TRBV3-1|TRBJ1-1|13
CASSQVEGAEAFF
TGTGCCAGCAGCCAAGTCGAGGGGGCTGAAGCTTTCTTT
>NA|TRBD1|TRBV6-1|TRBJ2-5|15
CASRAAGGYKETQYF
TGTGCCAGTCGGGCGGCAGGGGGTTACAAAGAGACCCAGTACTTC
>few|NA|TRBV5-1|TRBJ1-6|14
CASSRDGPGSPLHF
TGCGCCAGCAGTAGGGACGGTCCCGGATCACCCCTCCACTTT
>many|NA|TRBV11-3|TRBJ2-7|13
CASSDGISYEQYF
TGTGCCAGCAGCGACGGGATCTCCTACGAGCAGTACTTC
>few|NA|TRBV6-1|TRBJ1-5|14
CASHDGTPNQPQHF
TGTGCCAGCCACGACGGGACACCGAATCAGCCCCAGCATTTT
>few|TRBD2|TRBV2|TRBJ2-5|17
CASTLPTSGKGQETQYF
TGTGCCAGCACCCTCCCCACTAGCGGAAAAGGGCAAGAGACCCAGTACTTC
>many|TRBD1|TRBV20-1|TRBJ2-7|16
CSFSDPGQINSYEQYF
TGCAGTTTCTCCGACCCGGGACAGATCAATTCCTACGAGCAGTACTTC
>many|TRBD1|TRBV6-1|TRBJ2-1|14
CASSQGGSYNEQFF
TGTGCCAGCTCACAGGGGGGTTCATACAATGAGCAGTTCTTC
>many|TRBD1|TRBV2|TRBJ2-7|14
CASKGTGITYEQYF
TGTGCCAGCAAAGGGACAGGCATAACCTACGAGCAGTACTTC
>many|TRBD1|TRBV5-1|TRBJ1-1|15
CASSLAEGANTEAFF
TGCGCCAGCAGCTTGGCGGAGGGGGCAAACACTGAAGCTTTCTTT
>many|TRBD2|TRBV20-1|TRBJ2-3|14
CSAHRTSGTDTQYF
TGCAGTGCCCATCGGACTAGTGGAACAGATACGCAGTATTTT
>NA|TRBD2|TRBV30|TRBJ2-1|14
CAWVAGDGLNEQFF
TGTGCCTGGGTCGCGGGAGATGGGTTGAATGAGCAGTTCTTC
>few|NA|TRBV15|TRBJ1-4|15
CATSRGTLRDEKLFF
TGTGCCACCAGCAGAGGAACCCTCAGGGATGAAAAACTGTTTTTT
>NA|NA|TRBV29-1|TRBJ2-1|15
CSVAGTVEGNNEQFF
TGCAGCGTAGCAGGAACGGTAGAAGGCAACAATGAGCAGTTCTTC
>NA|NA|TRBV7-3|TRBJ1-1|15
CASSFLNGGYTEAFF
TGTGCCAGCAGCTTTCTGAACGGGGGCTACACTGAAGCTTTCTTT
>NA|NA|TRBV10-3|TRBJ2-7|15
CAISEMAVSRYEQYF
TGTGCCATCAGTGAGATGGCGGTGTCTCGCTACGAGCAGTACTTC
>many|NA|TRBV29-1|TRBJ2-3|12
CSVDRSTDTQYF
TGCAGCGTTGACCGGAGCACAGATACGCAGTATTTT
>NA|TRBD1|TRBV29-1|TRBJ2-7|12
CSAGTGMVEQYF
TGCAGCGCCGGGACAGGGATGGTCGAGCAGTACTTC
>many|TRBD2|TRBV27|TRBJ2-2|16
CASSGISSGSPGELFF
TGTGCCAGCAGTGGGATCTCTAGCGGGAGTCCCGGGGAGCTGTTTTTT
>many|TRBD2|TRBV20-1|TRBJ2-2|17
CSASGLAGEHSPGELFF
TGCAGTGCCTCGGGACTAGCGGGAGAGCATAGTCCCGGGGAGCTGTTTTTT
>many|NA|TRBV27|TRBJ2-5|18
CASSSTPPGRVGKETQYF
TGTGCCAGCAGTTCAACTCCCCCAGGACGGGTGGGCAAAGAGACCCAGTACTTC
>many|NA|TRBV3-1|TRBJ1-1|14
CASSLRDRSFGAFF
TGTGCCAGCAGCCTCCGGGACCGAAGTTTTGGCGCTTTCTTT
>few|TRBD2|TRBV12-3/TRBV12-4|TRBJ2-1|19
CASSSRPGTSGSGYNEQFF
TGTGCCAGCAGTTCACGCCCCGGGACTAGCGGGAGCGGTTACAATGAGCAGTTCTTC
>many|NA|TRBV5-1|TRBJ2-3|16
CASSTRPSSSTDTQYF
TGCGCCAGCAGCACTCGGCCAAGCAGTAGCACAGATACGCAGTATTTT
>many|TRBD2|TRBV11-2|TRBJ2-3|15
CASSMSGGSADTQYF
TGTGCCAGCAGTATGAGCGGGGGTAGCGCAGATACGCAGTATTTT
>many|NA|TRBV11-2|TRBJ1-6|13
CASSLEEYSSLHF
TGTGCCAGCAGCTTAGAGGAATACTCGTCCCTCCACTTT
>NA|NA|TRBV29-1|TRBJ2-5|14
CSRHLRRGLETQYF
TGCAGCCGCCACCTGCGCAGGGGTTTGGAGACCCAGTACTTC
>NA|NA|TRBV2|TRBJ2-5|15
CASSGGTVLQGTQYF
TGTGCCAGCAGTGGCGGGACAGTCCTGCAGGGGACCCAGTACTTC
>NA|TRBD2|TRBV7-2|TRBJ2-1|15
CASSFGLVPGNEQFF
TGTGCCAGCAGCTTCGGACTAGTGCCCGGGAATGAGCAGTTCTTC
>NA|TRBD1|TRBV27|TRBJ2-2|16
CASSPEGGQMTGELFF
TGTGCCAGCAGTCCCGAAGGGGGACAGATGACCGGGGAGCTGTTTTTT